This T cell receptor (beta chain) was profiled in a study of T cell repertoires in cytomegalovirus infection. Study-level information: It can be stated that public TCR beta signatures indicated CMV infection as well as a matching HLA type. Study outcomes and limitations: Carriers of CMV and the relevant HLA type were discriminated by public TCR beta frequency.

Note on this clonotype: Its antigen remains unidentified.

Each CDR3 protein is one row after TCRdb ran MiXCR on the reads. The sample records hundreds of thousands of distinct CDR3 sequences, 24% being singletons. Germline-derived CDR1 and CDR2 are MDHEN and SYDVKM. Trimming took off 5 bases at V and 4 bases at J, with 12 bases between the two ends. The CDR3 is 15 residues long. The sample was CD8+ T cells from PBMCs. This clonotype was sampled from a human donor in good health (CMV status not recorded). Some clones in this sample may be carry-over from other donors' samples. The chain is built from TRBV28 and TRBJ1-6; a weak D match, TRBD1 (5 bases). CDR3 residues: CASSPGRNYNSPLHF. In DNA form, the CDR3 reads TGTGCCAGCAGTCCGGGACGGAATTATAATTCACCCCTCCACTTT. Full variable domain (outside the CDR3, taken from reference TRBV28 and TRBJ1-6): DVKVTQSSRYLVKRTGEKVFLECVQDMDHENMFWYRQDPGLGLRLIYFSYDVKMKEKGDIPEGYSVSREKKERFSLILESASTNQTSMYLCASSPGRNYNSPLHFGNGTRLTVT.